This T cell receptor (beta chain) was profiled in a study of shared clonotypes between healthy human individuals. The study, taken as a whole, reports: Clonotype sharing among donors likely depends on sequencing depth. The generation probabilities recorded for non-shared clonotypes fell below those of clonotypes shared by all four donors.

CDR3 length: 16 amino acids. Between the trimmed V and J ends, which lost 2 bases and 4 bases, there was a span of 17 bases. CDR1 and CDR2 (germline): SGHRS, YFSETQ. On this clone: Its antigen is as yet unknown.

Profiling relied on immunoSEQ multiplex PCR, and the TCRdb table lists in-frame clones only, not all of them. The sample yields around 990,000 clones, approximately 80% seen once. This clonotype originated in a man aged 18 to 29 in good health. Some clones in this sample may be carry-over from other donors' samples. The chain couples TRBV5-1 to TRBJ2-3, with D perhaps matching TRBD1 (6 bases). The material sequenced was memory CD4+ T cells from PBMCs. Subset specified: CD45RA-negative fraction. CDR3 region: CASSFGTSEAADTQYF. For the CDR3, the DNA is TGCGCCAGCAGCTTCGGGACAAGTGAGGCGGCAGATACGCAGTATTTT.